This T cell receptor beta chain comes out of a study of CD8+ T cells in alopecia areata. Specimens obtained from alopecia areata patients comprised lesional scalp punch biopsies and peripheral blood. PBMCs served as the source from which CD4+ and CD8+ T cells were sorted. cDNA prepared by RNA extraction and subsequent reverse transcription served as the template for sequencing. Method: immunoSEQ multiplex PCR; TCRdb's copy keeps in-frame clones and lacks some. The sample has 150,000 to 180,000 clones, about 53% seen once; the top ten hold 19%. This clone came up a few times. The CDR3 is 14 amino acids. The V and J ends lost 4 bases and 6 bases respectively, with 18 bases between them. CDR1 and CDR2 from the germline V gene are SQVTM and ANQGSEA.

Sequences were derived from CD8+ T cells sorted from blood, sampled at week 0. This TCR was sampled from a human donor with alopecia areata. The chain links TRBV29-1 to TRBJ1-1, with D tentatively TRBD1 (5 bases). The DNA of the CDR3 is TGCAGCGTTGGCCCTCTGGGGGGGAAGGCTGAAGCTTTCTTT. It translates to CSVGPLGGKAEAFF.